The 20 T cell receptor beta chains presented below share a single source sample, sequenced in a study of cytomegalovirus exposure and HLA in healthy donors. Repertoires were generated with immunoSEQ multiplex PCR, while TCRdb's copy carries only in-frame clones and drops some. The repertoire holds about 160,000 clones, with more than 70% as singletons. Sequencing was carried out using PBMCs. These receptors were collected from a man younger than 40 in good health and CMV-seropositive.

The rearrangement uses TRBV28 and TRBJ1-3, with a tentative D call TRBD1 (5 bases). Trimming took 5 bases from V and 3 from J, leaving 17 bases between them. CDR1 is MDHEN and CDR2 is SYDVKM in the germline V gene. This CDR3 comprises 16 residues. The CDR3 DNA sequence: TGTGCCAGCAGTCCCGCGTGGGGCACGGATGGAAACACCATATATTTT. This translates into CASSPAWGTDGNTIYF.

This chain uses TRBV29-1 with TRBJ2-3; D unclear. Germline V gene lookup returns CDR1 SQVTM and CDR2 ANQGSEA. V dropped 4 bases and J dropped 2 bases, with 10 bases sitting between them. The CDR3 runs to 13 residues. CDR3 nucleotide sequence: TGCAGCGTTGTGAACAGATACACAGATACGCAGTATTTT. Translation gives CSVVNRYTDTQYF.

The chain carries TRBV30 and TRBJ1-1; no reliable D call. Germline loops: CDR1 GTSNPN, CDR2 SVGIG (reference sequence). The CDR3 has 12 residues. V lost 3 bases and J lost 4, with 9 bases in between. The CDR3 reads CAWRRVGTEAFF. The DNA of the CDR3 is TGTGCCTGGAGGAGAGTCGGCACTGAAGCTTTCTTT.

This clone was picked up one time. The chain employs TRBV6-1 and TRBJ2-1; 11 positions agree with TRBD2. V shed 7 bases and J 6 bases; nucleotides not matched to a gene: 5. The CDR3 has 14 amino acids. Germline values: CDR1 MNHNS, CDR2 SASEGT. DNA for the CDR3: TGTGCCAGCAAGCTAGCGGGAGGCTCCAATGAGCAGTTCTTC. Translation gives CASKLAGGSNEQFF.

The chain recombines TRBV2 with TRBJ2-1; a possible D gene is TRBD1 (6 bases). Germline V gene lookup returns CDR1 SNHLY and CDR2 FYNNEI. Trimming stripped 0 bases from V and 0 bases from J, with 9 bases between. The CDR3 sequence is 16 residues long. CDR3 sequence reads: CASSEARGNSYNEQFF. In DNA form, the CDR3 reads TGTGCCAGCAGTGAAGCAAGGGGGAACTCCTACAATGAGCAGTTCTTC.

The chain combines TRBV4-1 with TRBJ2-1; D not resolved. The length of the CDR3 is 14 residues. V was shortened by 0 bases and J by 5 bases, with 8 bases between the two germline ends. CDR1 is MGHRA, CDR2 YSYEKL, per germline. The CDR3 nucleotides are TGCGCCAGCAGCCAAGATCAACATGACAATGAGCAGTTCTTC. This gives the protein CASSQDQHDNEQFF.

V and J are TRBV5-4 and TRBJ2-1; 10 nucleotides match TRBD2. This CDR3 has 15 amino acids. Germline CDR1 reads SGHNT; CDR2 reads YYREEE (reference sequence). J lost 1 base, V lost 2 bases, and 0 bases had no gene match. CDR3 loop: CASSLLAGSYNEQFF. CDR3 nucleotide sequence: TGTGCCAGCAGCTTACTAGCGGGGTCCTACAATGAGCAGTTCTTC.

CDR3 in DNA: TGTGCCAGCAGCGCGGGACAGGGGGCGAGGGGTCAAGAGACCCAGTACTTC. This translates into CASSAGQGARGQETQYF. This chain uses TRBV9 with TRBJ2-5, with 12 bases matching TRBD1. This CDR3 comprises 17 residues. The V and J ends lost 3 bases and 2 bases, in that order; junction bases with no gene match: 8. Per the germline V gene, CDR1 is SGDLS and CDR2 is YYNGEE. The variable domain in full, completed from reference TRBV9 and TRBJ2-5, reads DSGVTQTPKHLITATGQRVTLRCSPRSGDLSVYWYQQSLDQGLQFLIQYYNGEERAKGNILERFSAQQFPDLHSELNLSSLELGDSALYFCASSAGQGARGQETQYFGPGTRLLVL.

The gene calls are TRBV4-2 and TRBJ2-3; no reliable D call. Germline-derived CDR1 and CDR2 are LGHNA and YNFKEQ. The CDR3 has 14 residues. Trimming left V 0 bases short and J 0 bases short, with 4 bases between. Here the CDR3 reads CASSQDRSTDTQYF. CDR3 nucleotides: TGTGCCAGCAGCCAAGACAGGAGCACAGATACGCAGTATTTT.

The CDR3 DNA sequence: TGTGCCAGCAGCTTAGGTAGCGGGCGGTCCTACGAGCAGTACTTC. Amino acids: CASSLGSGRSYEQYF. The V and J genes are TRBV7-2 and TRBJ2-7; TRBD2 aligns across 7 bases. Trimming removed 1 base from V and 1 base from J; junction bases left unmatched: 4. Looked up from germline, CDR1 is SGHTA and CDR2 is FQGNSA. This CDR3 contains 15 residues.

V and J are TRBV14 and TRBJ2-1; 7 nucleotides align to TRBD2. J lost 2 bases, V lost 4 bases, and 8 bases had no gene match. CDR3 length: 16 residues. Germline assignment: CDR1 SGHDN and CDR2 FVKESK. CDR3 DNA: TGTGCCAGCAGCCCCAGTGGCGGGAGTACCTACAATGAGCAGTTCTTC. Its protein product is CASSPSGGSTYNEQFF.

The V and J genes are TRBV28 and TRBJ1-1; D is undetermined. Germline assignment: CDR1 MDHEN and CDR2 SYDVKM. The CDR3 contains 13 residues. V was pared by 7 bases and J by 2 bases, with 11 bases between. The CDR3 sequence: CASTELLNTEAFF. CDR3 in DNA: TGTGCCAGCACCGAGTTGTTAAACACTGAAGCTTTCTTT.

CDR3 in amino acids: CASSPVNPGTEAFF. The CDR3 nucleotides read TGTGCCAGCAGTCCGGTCAACCCCGGCACTGAAGCTTTCTTT. The chain has TRBV27 and TRBJ1-1, with D unresolved. Germline V gene data show CDR1 as MNHEY and CDR2 as SMNVEV (reference sequence). V was cut by 5 bases and J by 4 bases, with 14 bases left in between. The CDR3 length is 14 residues.

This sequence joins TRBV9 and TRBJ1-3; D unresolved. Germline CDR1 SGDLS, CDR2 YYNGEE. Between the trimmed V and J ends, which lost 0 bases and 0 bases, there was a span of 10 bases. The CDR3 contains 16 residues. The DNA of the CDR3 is TGTGCCAGCAGCGTAGCGGCAGGAAACTCTGGAAACACCATATATTTT. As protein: CASSVAAGNSGNTIYF.

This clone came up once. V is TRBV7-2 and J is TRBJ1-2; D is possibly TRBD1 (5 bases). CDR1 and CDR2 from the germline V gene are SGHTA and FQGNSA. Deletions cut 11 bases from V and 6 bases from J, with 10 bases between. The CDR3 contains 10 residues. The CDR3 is CASRGDGYTF. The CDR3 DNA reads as TGTGCCTCTCGGGGGGATGGCTACACCTTC.

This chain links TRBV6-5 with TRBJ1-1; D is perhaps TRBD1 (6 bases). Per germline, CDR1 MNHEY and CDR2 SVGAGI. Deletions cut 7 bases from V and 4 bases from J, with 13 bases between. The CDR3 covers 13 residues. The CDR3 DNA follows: TGTGCCAGCAATTTCTTACAGGGCACTGAAGCTTTCTTT. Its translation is CASNFLQGTEAFF.

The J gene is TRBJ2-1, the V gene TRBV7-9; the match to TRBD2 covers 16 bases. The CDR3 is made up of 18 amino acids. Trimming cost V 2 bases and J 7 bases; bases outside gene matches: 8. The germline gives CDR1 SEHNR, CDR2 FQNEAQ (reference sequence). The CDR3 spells CASSLPGLAGGSGNEQFF. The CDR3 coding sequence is TGTGCCAGCAGCTTACCGGGACTAGCGGGGGGGTCAGGGAATGAGCAGTTCTTC.

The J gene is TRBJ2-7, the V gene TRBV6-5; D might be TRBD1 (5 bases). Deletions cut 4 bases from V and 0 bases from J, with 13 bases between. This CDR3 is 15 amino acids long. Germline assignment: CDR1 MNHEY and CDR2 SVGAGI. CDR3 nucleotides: TGTGCCAGCAGTTCCCTGGGGCTATCCTCCTACGAGCAGTACTTC. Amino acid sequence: CASSSLGLSSYEQYF.

CDR3 protein: CASRRGTATSYEQYF. The CDR3, as DNA: TGTGCCAGCAGGCGCGGGACGGCAACCTCCTACGAGCAGTACTTC. The rearrangement links TRBV6-1 to TRBJ2-7, with D perhaps TRBD2 (6 bases). The germline V gene has CDR1 MNHNS and CDR2 SASEGT. This CDR3 contains 15 residues. The germline V and J ends were trimmed by 6 bases and 0 bases, with 15 bases remaining between them.

CDR3 sequence: CSVEGGEVWTYNEQFF. The DNA for the CDR3 is TGCAGCGTTGAAGGAGGGGAGGTGTGGACCTACAATGAGCAGTTCTTC. This chain links TRBV29-1 with TRBJ2-1; a weak D match, TRBD2 (6 bases). Germline CDR1 SQVTM, CDR2 ANQGSEA. V was clipped by 1 base and J by 2 bases, with 15 bases between them. The length of the CDR3 is 16 residues.